The clone carrying this T cell receptor beta chain was detected ten times or more. Antigen specificity is unknown. This sample is part of a study of identical twins. V dropped 3 bases and J dropped 2; count of bases not matched to a gene: 7. Germline CDR1 and CDR2: DFQATT and SNEGSKA (reference sequence). The CDR3 length is 16 residues. Study-wide results and caveats: Fewer insertions characterized abundant cord blood beta clonotypes, whereas memory repertoires showed none. Compared with unrelated sharing, twin-shared out-of-frame alpha sequences had more low-probability sequences.

TCRdb itself ran the 5' RACE reads through MiXCR, one entry per CDR3 protein. The sample has approximately 600,000 distinct CDR3 sequences, 9.6% seen once; the top ten hold roughly 3.2%. These data were also filed under a second study, of yellow fever vaccine responses in identical twins. That work contributes: Convergence reportedly seemed to mark part of the twins' vaccine T cell response, with personalization marking the rest.

Sequencing was performed on PBMCs. The J gene is TRBJ2-3, the V gene TRBV20-1; TRBD2 matches at 11 bases. This clonotype was sampled from a woman under 30 in good health. The CDR3 loop is CSARILAGAPTDTQYF. DNA of the CDR3: TGCAGTGCTAGGATACTAGCGGGGGCGCCCACAGATACGCAGTATTTT.